What follows is one TCR beta chain and its context. The data originate from a study of blood T cell repertoires in COVID-19. Sequenced by immunoSEQ multiplex PCR; TCRdb stores in-frame clones only, minus some. In the table there are around 190,000 clones, roughly four fifths of which are singletons. This TCR was recovered from an older woman with COVID-19, enrolled during active disease. The sample consisted of peripheral blood.

The CDR3 coding sequence is TGTGCCAGCAGCCAGCCGGGACTAGCGGGAGGGGCGCAGTTCTTC. Its protein is CASSQPGLAGGAQFF. This rearrangement joins TRBV5-5 to TRBJ2-1; 16 bases agree with TRBD2. J lost 12 bases, V lost 4 bases, and 7 bases had no gene match. The germline V gene encodes CDR1 SGHKS and CDR2 YYEKEE (reference sequence). The CDR3 sequence is 15 residues long. The full variable domain, rest sourced from reference TRBV5-5 and TRBJ2-1, is DAGVTQSPTHLIKTRGQQVTLRCSPISGHKSVSWYQQVLGQGPQFIFQYYEKEERGRGNFPDRFSARQFPNYSSELNVNALLLGDSALYLCASSQPGLAGGAQFFGPGTRLTVL.